This T cell receptor beta chain appears in the sequencing data of a study of T-cell reconstitution after alpha-beta-depleted transplantation in children. The CDR3 extends over 15 amino acids. The V end lost 7 bases, the J end lost 0 bases, and 15 bases lay between the germline ends. Preparing the TCRbeta library involved the use of unique molecular identifiers. TCRdb reprocessed the PCR reads via MiXCR and lists one record per CDR3 protein. The sample gives 500,000 to 600,000 distinct CDR3 sequences, approximately 32% of which show up once; 2% to 3% is in the top ten. This clonotype was observed a handful of times.

This receptor was obtained from a human donor who donated a stem cell graft to a child with aplastic anemia. V is TRBV12-3 or TRBV12-4 and J is TRBJ1-2; no firm D call. Specimen: PBMCs from the stem cell graft donor, collected from the stem cell graft. CDR3 sequence (DNA): TGTGCCAGCACCTTGCAGGATAAAGCTAACTATGGCTACACCTTC. It specifies CASTLQDKANYGYTF.